This TCR beta chain was found in a study of OX40 agonist ivuxolimab in advanced cancers. J gave up 5 bases and V 0 bases, and 6 bases lay outside the gene matches. Germline V gene lookup returns CDR1 SGDLS and CDR2 YYNGEE. CDR3 size: 16 residues. The protocol was immunoSEQ multiplex PCR, while the TCRdb copy is restricted to in-frame clones and leaves out a portion. The sample carries 77,000 or so clones, 80% to 95% recorded once. The sequences come from CD4+ or CD8+ T cells sorted from blood, collected in a trial of the OX40 agonist ivuxolimab. The receptor was isolated from an adult with an advanced solid tumor such as melanoma, head and neck, liver or kidney cancer. The V call is TRBV9, the J call TRBJ2-1; 9 bases agree with TRBD2. The CDR3 region is CASSVAPAGGHNEQFF. The CDR3 DNA sequence: TGTGCCAGCAGCGTAGCTCCAGCGGGGGGCCACAATGAGCAGTTCTTC.